This TCR beta chain was recovered during a study of CD8 T cells in Susac syndrome. Study outcomes and limitations: That the number of individuals in its TCR sequencing and HLA analysis was relatively small was acknowledged by the study.

Worth noting for this clonotype: Its matching antigen is unknown.

Sequencing of TCR beta, carried out with a high-throughput approach, was applied to CD8+ and CD4+ T cells from the blood. Negative isolation yielded the CD8+ and CD4+ T cells, while FACS enriched the TEMRA cells. Reverse transcription of about 0.45 to 1 ug RNA was performed with random hexamers. Amplification of TCR beta CDR3 used immunoSEQ multiplex PCR across 54 Vbeta and 13 Jbeta. Each CDR3 protein gets one entry after TCRdb re-called the immunoSEQ multiplex PCR reads with MiXCR. The sample carries 130,000 or so distinct CDR3 sequences, roughly 76% recorded once. Sample: CD8+ T cells from PBMCs. This sequence originates from a human donor with multiple sclerosis.

The CDR3 DNA reads TGTGCCAGCAGTCGAGACAGAGATGAAGCTTTCTTT. This encodes CASSRDRDEAFF. The chain recombines TRBV25-1 with TRBJ1-1; maybe TRBD1 (5 bases). The germline V and J ends were trimmed by 5 bases and 7 bases, with 11 bases remaining between them. The length of the CDR3 is 12 residues. Germline values: CDR1 MGHDK, CDR2 SYGVNS.